This is a list of T cell receptor beta chains from one sample in a study of blood T cell repertoires in COVID-19. Assay: immunoSEQ multiplex PCR; the TCRdb copy retains only in-frame clones and omits some. This sample has 84,000 or so clones, with around four fifths found just once. Sequenced material: peripheral blood. The receptor source for this set is a man aged 80 or over with active or convalescent COVID-19. Both conserved end residues are trimmed from each CDR3. D genes are given only for firm matches. Expanded clones are given a class, and other clones once, few, many or no size at all.

j_call: TRBJ1-1; v_call: TRBV19; clone_size: -; d_call: TRBD1; cdr3_aa: ASSDAGTANTEAF
j_call: TRBJ1-1; v_call: TRBV6-5; clone_size: -; d_call: -; cdr3_aa: ASSYSNSYTEAF
j_call: TRBJ2-5; v_call: TRBV11-2; clone_size: -; d_call: TRBD2; cdr3_aa: ASSSRGLAGVGETQY
j_call: TRBJ1-2; v_call: TRBV4-2; clone_size: -; d_call: -; cdr3_aa: ASSQAQAGGGYT
j_call: TRBJ2-3; v_call: TRBV5-1; clone_size: -; d_call: -; cdr3_aa: ASSLGTSTDTQY
j_call: TRBJ1-2; v_call: TRBV13; clone_size: -; d_call: -; cdr3_aa: ASSLGITASGANYGYT
j_call: TRBJ2-5; v_call: TRBV11-2; clone_size: few; d_call: TRBD1; cdr3_aa: ASSSRDRGHQETQY
j_call: TRBJ1-5; v_call: TRBV7-9; clone_size: -; d_call: TRBD1; cdr3_aa: ASSRAVEGAQRNQPQH
j_call: TRBJ2-1; v_call: TRBV19; clone_size: -; d_call: -; cdr3_aa: ASTGIGEQF
j_call: TRBJ1-1; v_call: TRBV18; clone_size: -; d_call: -; cdr3_aa: ASSPQTGTNTEAF
j_call: TRBJ2-3; v_call: TRBV4-1; clone_size: -; d_call: TRBD2; cdr3_aa: ASSVTSGSSYTQY
j_call: TRBJ2-5; v_call: TRBV19; clone_size: -; d_call: -; cdr3_aa: ASSRAAGQETQY